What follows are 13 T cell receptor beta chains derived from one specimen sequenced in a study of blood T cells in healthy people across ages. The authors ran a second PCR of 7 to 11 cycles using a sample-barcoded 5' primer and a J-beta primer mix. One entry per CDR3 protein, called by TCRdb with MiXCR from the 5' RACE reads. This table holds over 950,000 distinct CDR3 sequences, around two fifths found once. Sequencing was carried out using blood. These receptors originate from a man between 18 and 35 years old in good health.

In nucleotides, the CDR3 is TGTGCCAGCAGCTCCGGGACAGGGCGCAACACCGGGGAGCTGTTTTTT. Amino acids: CASSSGTGRNTGELFF. The rearrangement uses TRBV13 and TRBJ2-2; TRBD1 matches 9 bases. Germline CDR1 is PRHDT and CDR2 is FYEKMQ (reference sequence). The CDR3 is made up of 16 amino acids. Trimming removed 4 bases from V and 2 bases from J; junction bases left unmatched: 5.

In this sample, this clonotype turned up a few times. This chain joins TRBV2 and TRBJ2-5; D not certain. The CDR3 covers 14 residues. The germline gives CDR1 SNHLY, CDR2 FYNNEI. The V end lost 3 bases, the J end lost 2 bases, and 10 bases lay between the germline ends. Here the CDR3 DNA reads TGTGCCAGCAGTGATCGGTTGGCTCAAGAGACCCAGTACTTC. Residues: CASSDRLAQETQYF. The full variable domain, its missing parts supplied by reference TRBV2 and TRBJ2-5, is EPEVTQTPSHQVTQMGQEVILRCVPISNHLYFYWYRQILGQKVEFLVSFYNNEISEKSEIFDDQFSVERPDGSNFTLKIRSTKLEDSAMYFCASSDRLAQETQYFGPGTRLLVL.

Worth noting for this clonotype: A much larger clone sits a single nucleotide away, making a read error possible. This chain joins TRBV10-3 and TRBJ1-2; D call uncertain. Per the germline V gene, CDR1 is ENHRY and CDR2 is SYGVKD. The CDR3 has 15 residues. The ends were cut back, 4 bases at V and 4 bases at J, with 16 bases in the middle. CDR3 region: CAISGLPGSSYGYTF. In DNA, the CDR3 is TGTGCCATCAGTGGGCTTCCGGGTTCTAGCTATGGCTACACCTTC.

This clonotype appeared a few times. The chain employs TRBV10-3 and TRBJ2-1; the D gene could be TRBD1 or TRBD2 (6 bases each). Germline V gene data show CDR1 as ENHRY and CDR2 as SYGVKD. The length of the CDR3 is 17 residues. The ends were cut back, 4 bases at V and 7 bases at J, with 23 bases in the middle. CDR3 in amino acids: CAISGDLTGRLRNEQFF. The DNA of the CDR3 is TGTGCCATCAGTGGGGATCTCACAGGGAGGTTAAGGAATGAGCAGTTCTTC.

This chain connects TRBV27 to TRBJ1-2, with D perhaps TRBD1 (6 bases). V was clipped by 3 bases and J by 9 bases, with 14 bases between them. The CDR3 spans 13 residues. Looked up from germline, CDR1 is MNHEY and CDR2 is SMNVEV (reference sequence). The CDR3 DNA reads TGTGCCAGCAGTTTCTCTCGAGGGGGTAGCTACACCTTC. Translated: CASSFSRGGSYTF.

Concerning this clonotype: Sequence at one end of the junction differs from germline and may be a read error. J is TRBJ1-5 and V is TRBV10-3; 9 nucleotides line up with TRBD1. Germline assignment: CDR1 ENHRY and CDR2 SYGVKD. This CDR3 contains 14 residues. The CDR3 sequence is CAISGTGANPPQHF. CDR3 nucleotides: TGTGCCATCAGTGGGACAGGGGCCAATCCGCCCCAGCATTTT.

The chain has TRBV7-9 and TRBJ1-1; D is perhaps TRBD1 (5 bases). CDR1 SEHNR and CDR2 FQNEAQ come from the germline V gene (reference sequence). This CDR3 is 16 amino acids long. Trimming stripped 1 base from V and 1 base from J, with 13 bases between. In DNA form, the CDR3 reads TGTGCCAGCAGCTTAGATGGGGCCAGAGGGAACACTGAAGCTTTCTTT. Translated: CASSLDGARGNTEAFF. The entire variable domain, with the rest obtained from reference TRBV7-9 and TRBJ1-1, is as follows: DTGVSQNPRHKITKRGQNVTFRCDPISEHNRLYWYRQTLGQGPEFLTYFQNEAQLEKSRLLSDRFSAERPKGSFSTLEIQRTEQGDSAMYLCASSLDGARGNTEAFFGQGTRLTVV.

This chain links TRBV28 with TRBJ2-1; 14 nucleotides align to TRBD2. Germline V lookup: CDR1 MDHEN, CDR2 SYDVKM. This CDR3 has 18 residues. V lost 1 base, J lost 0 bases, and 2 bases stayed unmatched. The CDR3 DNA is TGTGCCAGCAGTTTATTTGGACTAGCGGGGGGCTCCTACAATGAGCAGTTCTTC. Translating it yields CASSLFGLAGGSYNEQFF.

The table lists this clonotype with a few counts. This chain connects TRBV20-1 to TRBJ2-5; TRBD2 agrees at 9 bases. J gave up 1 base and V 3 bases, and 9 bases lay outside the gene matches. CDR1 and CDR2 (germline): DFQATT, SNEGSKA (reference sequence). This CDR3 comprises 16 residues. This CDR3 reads CSASHARGGLQETQYF. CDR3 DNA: TGCAGTGCTAGTCACGCGCGGGGGGGCCTCCAAGAGACCCAGTACTTC.

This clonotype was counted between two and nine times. This CDR3 is CASSNREGSYNEQFF. The DNA of the CDR3 is TGTGCCAGCAGCAACAGGGAAGGGTCTTACAATGAGCAGTTCTTC. The V gene is TRBV28, the J gene TRBJ2-1; tentatively, D is TRBD1 (6 bases). The CDR3 is 15 amino acids. The germline gives CDR1 MDHEN, CDR2 SYDVKM. Between the trimmed V and J ends, which lost 6 bases and 4 bases, there was a span of 16 bases.

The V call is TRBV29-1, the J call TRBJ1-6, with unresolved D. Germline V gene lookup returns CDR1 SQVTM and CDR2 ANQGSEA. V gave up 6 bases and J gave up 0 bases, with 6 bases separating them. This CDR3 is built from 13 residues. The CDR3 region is CSVQSSYNSPLHF. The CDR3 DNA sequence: TGCAGCGTCCAGAGCTCCTATAATTCACCCCTCCACTTT.

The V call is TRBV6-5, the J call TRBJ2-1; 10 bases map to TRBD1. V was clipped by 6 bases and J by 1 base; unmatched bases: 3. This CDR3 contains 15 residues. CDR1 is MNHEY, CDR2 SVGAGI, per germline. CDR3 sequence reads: CASRTDRGSYNEQFF. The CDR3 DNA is TGTGCCAGCAGGACGGACAGGGGGTCCTACAATGAGCAGTTCTTC.

CDR3 sequence reads: CASSRGPSGGSTDTQYF. CDR3 DNA sequence: TGTGCCAGCTCCAGGGGCCCTAGCGGGGGGAGCACAGATACGCAGTATTTT. The chain links TRBV12-3 or TRBV12-4 to TRBJ2-3, with 11 bases matching TRBD2. This CDR3 has 17 amino acids. The junction had 10 bases not matched to a gene; V was cut back by 8 bases and J by 0 bases.